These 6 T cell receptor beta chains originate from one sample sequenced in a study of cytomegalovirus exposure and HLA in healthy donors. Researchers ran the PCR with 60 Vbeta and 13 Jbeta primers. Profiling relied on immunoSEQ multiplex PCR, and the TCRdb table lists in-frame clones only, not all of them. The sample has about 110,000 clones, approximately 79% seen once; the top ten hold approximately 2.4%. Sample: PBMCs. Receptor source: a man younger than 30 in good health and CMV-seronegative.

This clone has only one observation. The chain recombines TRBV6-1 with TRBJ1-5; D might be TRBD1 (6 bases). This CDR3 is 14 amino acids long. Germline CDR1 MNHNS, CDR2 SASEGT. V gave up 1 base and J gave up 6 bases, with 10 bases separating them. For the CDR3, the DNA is TGTGCCAGCAGTGAAGTAGACAGGAGTCAGCCCCAGCATTTT. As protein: CASSEVDRSQPQHF.

The CDR3 coding sequence is TGCGCCAGCAGCCGACCGGGACAGGATAATGAAAAACTGTTTTTT. Translated, it gives CASSRPGQDNEKLFF. This chain uses TRBV4-1 with TRBJ1-4; 8 bases line up with TRBD1. The CDR3 loop spans 15 amino acids. Germline V gene data show CDR1 as MGHRA and CDR2 as YSYEKL. V lost 4 bases to trimming and J lost 4 bases; unmatched junction nucleotides: 5.

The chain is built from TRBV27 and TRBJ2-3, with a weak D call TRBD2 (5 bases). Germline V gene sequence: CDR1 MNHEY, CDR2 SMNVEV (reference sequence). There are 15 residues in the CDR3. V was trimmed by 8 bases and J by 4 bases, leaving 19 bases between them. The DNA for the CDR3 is TGTGCCAGCCGCCGCCCAACGGGGTTGCCAGATACGCAGTATTTT. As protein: CASRRPTGLPDTQYF.

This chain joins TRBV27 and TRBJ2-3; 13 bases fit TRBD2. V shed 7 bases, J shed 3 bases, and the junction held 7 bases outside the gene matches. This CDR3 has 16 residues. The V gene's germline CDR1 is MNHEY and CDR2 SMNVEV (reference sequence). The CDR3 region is CASKQLAGGFTDTQYF. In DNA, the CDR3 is TGTGCCAGCAAACAACTAGCGGGGGGGTTTACAGATACGCAGTATTTT.

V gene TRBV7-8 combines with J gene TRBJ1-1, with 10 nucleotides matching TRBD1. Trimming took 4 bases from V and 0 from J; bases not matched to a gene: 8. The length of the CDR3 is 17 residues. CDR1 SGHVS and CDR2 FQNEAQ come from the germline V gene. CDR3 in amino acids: CASSSGTGVLMNTEAFF. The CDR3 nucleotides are TGTGCCAGCAGCTCCGGGACAGGGGTGTTAATGAACACTGAAGCTTTCTTT.

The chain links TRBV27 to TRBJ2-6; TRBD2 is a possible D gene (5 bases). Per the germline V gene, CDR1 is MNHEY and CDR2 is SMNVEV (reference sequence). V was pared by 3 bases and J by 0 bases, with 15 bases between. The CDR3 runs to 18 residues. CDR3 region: CASSLKGLRASGANVLTF. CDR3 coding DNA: TGTGCCAGCAGTTTGAAAGGACTGCGAGCCTCTGGGGCCAACGTCCTGACTTTC.